The rows below give T cell receptor beta chains drawn from one sample of a study of cytomegalovirus exposure and HLA in healthy donors. Using immunoSEQ multiplex PCR, the repertoire was profiled, and TCRdb retains in-frame clones only, with some absent. Here the sample spans approximately 140,000 clones, over 75% being singletons. The sample consisted of PBMCs. These receptors originate from a woman in her thirties or forties in good health and CMV-seronegative. CDR3s include the opening cysteine and the closing phenylalanine or tryptophan. The D gene is left open where the match is weak. Rows give clone size only sometimes, using once, few, many, or a class for an expanded clone.

J,D,size,V,DNA,CDR3
TRBJ2-1,.,.,TRBV11-3,TGTGCCAGCAGCGCCCTCCGAGGAATCTACAATGAGCAGTTCTTC,CASSALRGIYNEQFF
TRBJ1-6,.,.,TRBV27,TGTGCCAGCAGCCTGACAGCCAATTCACCCCTCCACTTT,CASSLTANSPLHF
TRBJ2-3,TRBD2,.,TRBV5-1,TGCGCCAGCAGCTTGGCAGGACTAGCGGGAGTCACAGATACGCAGTATTTT,CASSLAGLAGVTDTQYF
TRBJ2-5,TRBD1,.,TRBV5-4,TGTGCCAGCAGCTGGTACAGGGGGCCAGAGACCCAGTACTTC,CASSWYRGPETQYF
TRBJ2-3,.,.,TRBV11-3,TGTGCCAGCAGCTTGGACAGTCCAGATACGCAGTATTTT,CASSLDSPDTQYF
TRBJ2-1,.,.,TRBV29-1,TGCAGCGTCTTAACGGGACATAAGGCCAATGAGCAGTTCTTC,CSVLTGHKANEQFF
TRBJ2-1,TRBD2,.,TRBV6-1,TGTGCCAGCCTACCGGGACTAGCTATCGACAATGAGCAGTTCTTC,CASLPGLAIDNEQFF
TRBJ2-1,TRBD1,.,TRBV11-3,TGTGCCAGCAGCTTAGGACAGGGACGGCACAATGAGCAGTTCTTC,CASSLGQGRHNEQFF
TRBJ1-2,TRBD1,.,TRBV6-5,TGTGCCAGCAGTTACCGGGGACAGGGCTATGGCTACACCTTC,CASSYRGQGYGYTF
TRBJ2-5,.,.,TRBV11-2,TGTGCCAGCAGCTTAGCTTTAGAGACCCAGTACTTC,CASSLALETQYF
TRBJ1-4,.,once,TRBV5-1,TGCGCCAGCAGTCAGACGCGGGGTCATGAAAAACTGTTTTTT,CASSQTRGHEKLFF
TRBJ2-7,TRBD1,.,TRBV28,TGTGCCAGCAGTTTATCCGGGACAGGAGTATACGAGCAGTACTTC,CASSLSGTGVYEQYF
TRBJ1-2,.,.,TRBV6-1,TGTGCCAGCAGTATAACAGGAGAAGAAGGCTACACCTTC,CASSITGEEGYTF
TRBJ1-1,.,.,TRBV6-1,TGTGCCAGCAGCGTAAGGGGTGACACTGAAGCTTTCTTT,CASSVRGDTEAFF
TRBJ2-7,.,.,TRBV7-9,TGTGCCAGCAGCTTAATTGCTCTAGGCAATGCCGAGCAGTACTTC,CASSLIALGNAEQYF
TRBJ2-2,.,.,TRBV5-6,TGTGCCAGCAGCTTGTTCTACCACCACGGGGAGCTGTTTTTT,CASSLFYHHGELFF
TRBJ2-5,TRBD2,.,TRBV11-2,TGTGCCAGCAGCTTAGTCGGCGGGAGAGAGACCCAGTACTTC,CASSLVGGRETQYF
TRBJ2-1,.,.,TRBV7-9,TGTGCCAGCAGCGGGGTGCGGGGGCGAGTTAGTGAGCAGTTCTTC,CASSGVRGRVSEQFF
TRBJ1-2,.,.,TRBV4-2,TGTGCCAGCAGCCAAGTTCAAACAGCAGCTAACTATGGCTACACCTTC,CASSQVQTAANYGYTF
TRBJ1-1,.,.,TRBV10-3,TGTGCCATCAGCCCTACAGGGTCCGGCACTGAAGCTTTCTTT,CAISPTGSGTEAFF
TRBJ2-7,TRBD1,once,TRBV9,TGTGCCAGCAGCGTCGGGACAGGGGGCGGTGAGCAGTACTTC,CASSVGTGGGEQYF
TRBJ2-7,TRBD2,.,TRBV10-3,TGTGCCATCAGCAGAGCGGGAGACTACGAGCAGTACTTC,CAISRAGDYEQYF
TRBJ2-3,.,.,TRBV2,TGTGCCAGCAGTGAAAGCCCCACAGATACGCAGTATTTT,CASSESPTDTQYF
TRBJ2-5,.,.,TRBV11-3,TGTGCCAGCAGTATAACTAGCCTCGAGACCCAGTACTTC,CASSITSLETQYF
TRBJ2-7,TRBD1,.,TRBV11-2,TGTGCCAGCAGCACCTATACCGGGACAGGGAATTACGAGCAGTACTTC,CASSTYTGTGNYEQYF
TRBJ2-2,.,.,TRBV11-1,TGTGCCAGCAGGGCCTCGGCAGGCGCCGGGGAGCTGTTTTTT,CASRASAGAGELFF
TRBJ2-7,.,few,TRBV11-2,TGTGCCAGCAGCCTAAGTACCCCAGAGCAGTACTTC,CASSLSTPEQYF
TRBJ2-6,TRBD1,.,TRBV27,TGTGCCAGCAGTAGAACGACAGGGGCTGGGGCCAACGTCCTGACTTTC,CASSRTTGAGANVLTF
TRBJ1-1,.,.,TRBV28,TGTGCCAGCAGGGAGGCTGAAGCTTTCTTT,CASREAEAFF
TRBJ1-2,TRBD1,.,TRBV6-6,TGTGCCAGCAGTCACGGACAGGGGCCCTTGGATGGCTACACCTTC,CASSHGQGPLDGYTF
TRBJ2-3,.,.,TRBV7-6,TGTGCCAGCAGCCCACGACTGGGGCGGACGCAGTATTTT,CASSPRLGRTQYF
TRBJ2-1,TRBD2,.,TRBV4-2,TGTGCCAGCAGCCAAGCGGGACTAGACTACAATGAGCAGTTCTTC,CASSQAGLDYNEQFF
TRBJ2-1,.,.,TRBV2,TGTGCCAGCAGTGCCCCGGGTCGGGATGAGCAGTTCTTC,CASSAPGRDEQFF
TRBJ2-1,.,.,TRBV7-8,TGTGCCAGCAGCTTAGGCCGCGGAGAAGGTGAGCAGTTCTTC,CASSLGRGEGEQFF
TRBJ1-3,.,.,TRBV18,TGTGCCAGCTCACCGGGCAACTCTGGAAACACCATATATTTT,CASSPGNSGNTIYF
TRBJ2-7,.,.,TRBV11-3,TGTGCCAGCCTTAACGGGGGAGAGTACGAGCAGTACTTC,CASLNGGEYEQYF
TRBJ2-7,TRBD2,.,TRBV28,TGTGCCAGCAGTCTAGCGGCCCGGGGCGAGCAGTACTTC,CASSLAARGEQYF
TRBJ2-7,TRBD1,.,TRBV6-5,TGTGCCAGCAGTTCGACAGGGGGCCAAATCTACGAGCAGTACTTC,CASSSTGGQIYEQYF
TRBJ1-6,TRBD1,.,TRBV10-2,TGCGCCAGCAAGTCGACAGGGGGGTATAATTCACCCCTCCACTTT,CASKSTGGYNSPLHF
TRBJ2-3,.,.,TRBV29-1,TGCAGCGTTCAAGAGAGCTTTAGCACAGATACGCAGTATTTT,CSVQESFSTDTQYF
TRBJ2-1,TRBD2,.,TRBV9,TGTGCCAGCAGCGTAGGGACTAGCGGGAGATTTAATGAGCAGTTCTTC,CASSVGTSGRFNEQFF
TRBJ1-2,.,.,TRBV19,TGTGCCAGTAGGGCGGACTATTACACTCCTTCCTACTATGGCTACACCTTC,CASRADYYTPSYYGYTF
TRBJ1-1,.,few,TRBV4-1,TGCGCCAGCAGCCAACTCCCTATGAACACTGAAGCTTTCTTT,CASSQLPMNTEAFF
TRBJ1-4,.,.,TRBV30,TGTGCCTGGAGAGCTCCGGGACACCAAGTTGGTGAAAAACTGTTTTTT,CAWRAPGHQVGEKLFF
TRBJ1-2,TRBD1,.,TRBV28,TGTGCCAGCAGGGGACAGGGCAACTATGGCTACACCTTC,CASRGQGNYGYTF
TRBJ2-1,.,.,TRBV15,TGTGCCACCAGCAGAGGGCCCAACCCCTACAATGAGCAGTTCTTC,CATSRGPNPYNEQFF
TRBJ2-4,.,.,TRBV6-1,TGTGCCAGCAGCGAGACGGGTGCCAAAAACATTCAGTACTTC,CASSETGAKNIQYF
TRBJ2-1,TRBD2,.,TRBV10-2,TGCGCCAGCAGTGAACGAGCGGGGGCTCCCAGTGAGCAGTTCTTC,CASSERAGAPSEQFF
TRBJ2-2,.,.,TRBV11-3,TGTGCCAGCAGCTTAGATTGGGCGCGGGACAACACCGGGGAGCTGTTTTTT,CASSLDWARDNTGELFF
TRBJ2-2,TRBD2,.,TRBV5-1,TGCGCCAGCAGCGACCCCTTGGGGCGGGAGCTCGGGGAGCTGTTTTTT,CASSDPLGRELGELFF
TRBJ2-5,TRBD1,.,TRBV6-5,TGTGCCAGCAAGACCCAGGGGGCGAAAGAGACCCAGTACTTC,CASKTQGAKETQYF
TRBJ2-1,TRBD2,.,TRBV11-1,TGTGCCAGCAGCCCGGGGACTAGCGGATCCTACAATGAGCAGTTCTTC,CASSPGTSGSYNEQFF
TRBJ2-7,.,once,TRBV7-9,TGTTCCAGCAGCTTACCAACCTATCCCGCTCCCTACTACGAGCAGTACTTC,CSSSLPTYPAPYYEQYF
TRBJ2-3,.,.,TRBV2,TGTGCCAGCAAAGGCGGGAACACAGATACGCAGTATTTT,CASKGGNTDTQYF
TRBJ1-1,.,.,TRBV20-1,TGCAGTGCTATCCGCGGCACTGAAGCTTTCTTT,CSAIRGTEAFF
TRBJ1-5,TRBD1,.,TRBV28,TGTGCCAGCAGGCCCGCGACAGGGGGCGGCAATCAGCCCCAGCATTTT,CASRPATGGGNQPQHF
TRBJ1-1,TRBD1,.,TRBV7-2,TGTGCCAGCAGCATTACAGGGGGGAACACTGAAGCTTTCTTT,CASSITGGNTEAFF
TRBJ1-1,TRBD1,.,TRBV5-1,TGCGCCAGCAGCTTACCGGGACAGGGGACCGAAGCTTTCTTT,CASSLPGQGTEAFF